The present T cell receptor beta chain was sequenced within a study of CD4 T cells in relation to SARS-CoV-2 and coronaviruses. The wider study: PBMCs were cultured with antigen for nine to eleven days before TCR beta sequencing. Findings and caveats of the study: This crossreactivity analysis covered spike protein alone, no other viral proteins. In roughly 60% of donors, memory CD4+ clonotypes crossrecognized SARS-CoV-2 and at least one common cold coronavirus spike.

The data were produced by immunoSEQ multiplex PCR, yet TCRdb's version contains in-frame clones alone and is incomplete. The sample carries about 19,000 clones, 70% to 85% recorded once. CDR3 length: 14 residues. Germline V gives CDR1 KGHSH, CDR2 LQKENI. V lost 2 bases, J lost 4 bases, and 2 bases stayed unmatched. The unexposed donors gave CD4+ T cells in about 2011-2018, prior to COVID-19. CD4+ T cells were isolated from the cells after around eleven days of culture. This clone was seen a single time. Antigen: not known. This TCR came from a human donor in good health. V is TRBV18 and J is TRBJ2-5; 9 nucleotides match TRBD1. Sequencing was performed on CD4+ T cells from PBMCs, cultured in vitro. The CDR3 sequence: CASSPGTGRETQYF. CDR3 bases: TGTGCCAGCTCACCAGGGACAGGGAGAGAGACCCAGTACTTC.